The 3 T cell receptor beta chains listed next were all sequenced from one sample in a study of cytomegalovirus exposure and HLA in healthy donors. The PCR employed 60 Vbeta primers together with 13 Jbeta primers. Clones were sequenced by immunoSEQ multiplex PCR, and TCRdb holds only the in-frame ones, with some missing. The sample lists more than 130,000 clones, around 76% occurring once. What was sequenced was PBMCs. All receptors derive from a man aged 18 to 35 in good health and CMV-seronegative.

The chain couples TRBV4-1 to TRBJ2-7; D not resolved. Trimming left V 0 bases short and J 1 base short, with 16 bases between. The CDR3 is 17 residues long. Germline V CDR1 and CDR2: MGHRA, YSYEKL. CDR3: CASSQERSTPGSYEQYF. CDR3 DNA sequence: TGCGCCAGCAGCCAAGAGAGGTCCACCCCCGGGTCCTACGAGCAGTACTTC.

The genes are TRBV19 and TRBJ2-3; 10 bases align to TRBD1. Per germline, CDR1 LNHDA and CDR2 SQIVND (reference sequence). The CDR3 extends over 15 amino acids. Trimming removed 5 bases from V and 2 bases from J; junction bases left unmatched: 4. As DNA, the CDR3 is TGTGCCAGTAGTTTCGGACAGGGGGACACAGATACGCAGTATTTT. It translates to CASSFGQGDTDTQYF.

The chain is built from TRBV5-1 and TRBJ2-5, with TRBD2 matching 7 bases. J gave up 3 bases and V 4 bases, and 15 bases lay outside the gene matches. CDR1 and CDR2 from the germline V gene are SGHRS and YFSETQ. This CDR3 is 17 amino acids long. CDR3 residues: CASSLGGGGGQKETQYF. The CDR3 DNA follows: TGCGCCAGCAGCCTCGGCGGGGGAGGTGGCCAAAAAGAGACCCAGTACTTC.